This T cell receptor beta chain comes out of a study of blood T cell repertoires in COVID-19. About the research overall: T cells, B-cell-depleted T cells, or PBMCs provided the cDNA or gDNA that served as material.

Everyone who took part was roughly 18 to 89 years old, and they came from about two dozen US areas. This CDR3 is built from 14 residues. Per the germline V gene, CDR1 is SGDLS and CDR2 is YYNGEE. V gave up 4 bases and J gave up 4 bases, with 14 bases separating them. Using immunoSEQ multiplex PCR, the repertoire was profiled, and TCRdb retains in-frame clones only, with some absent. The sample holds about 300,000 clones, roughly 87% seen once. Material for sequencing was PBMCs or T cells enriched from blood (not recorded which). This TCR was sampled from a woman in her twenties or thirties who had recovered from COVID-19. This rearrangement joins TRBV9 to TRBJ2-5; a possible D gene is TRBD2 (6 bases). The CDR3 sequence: CASSSGGTGETQYF. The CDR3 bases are TGTGCCAGCAGCTCAGGAGGGACTGGAGAGACCCAGTACTTC.